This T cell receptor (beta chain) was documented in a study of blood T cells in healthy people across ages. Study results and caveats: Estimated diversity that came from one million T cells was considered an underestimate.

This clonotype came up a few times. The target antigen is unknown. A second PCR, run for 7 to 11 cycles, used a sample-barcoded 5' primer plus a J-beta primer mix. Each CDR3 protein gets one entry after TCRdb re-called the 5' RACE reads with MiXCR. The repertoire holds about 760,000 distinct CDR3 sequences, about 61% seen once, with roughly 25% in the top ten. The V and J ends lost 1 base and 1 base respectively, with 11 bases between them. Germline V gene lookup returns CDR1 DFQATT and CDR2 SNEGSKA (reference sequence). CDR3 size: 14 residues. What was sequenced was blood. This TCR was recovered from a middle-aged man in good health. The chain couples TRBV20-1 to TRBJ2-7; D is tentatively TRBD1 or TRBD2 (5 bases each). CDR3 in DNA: TGCAGTGCTAGAGCAAGGGACGGATCCTACGAGCAGTACTTC. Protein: CSARARDGSYEQYF.